This TCR beta chain was profiled in a study of identical twins. Overall study results and limits: Among beta out-of-frame sequences, excess sharing between twins appeared weaker. The study reached conclusions through statistical analysis that was cross-sectional, not following the same donors.

V was clipped by 2 bases and J by 6 bases; unmatched bases: 6. Germline assignment: CDR1 SGHRS and CDR2 YFSETQ. The CDR3 length is 15 residues. TCRdb re-called the 5' RACE reads with MiXCR, one entry per CDR3 protein. The table includes a few hundred thousand distinct CDR3 sequences, roughly 13% detected once. On this clonotype itself: The antigen is not known.

These same records also appear under a second study, on yellow fever vaccine responses in identical twins.

The TCR comes from a woman under 30 in good health. The sequencing input was memory (CD45RO+) T cells sorted from blood. The J gene is TRBJ2-2, the V gene TRBV5-1; 8 bases align to TRBD2. In DNA form, the CDR3 reads TGCGCCAGCAGCTTTTTTAGCGGGGTTCCCGGGGAGCTGTTTTTT. Translation gives CASSFFSGVPGELFF.